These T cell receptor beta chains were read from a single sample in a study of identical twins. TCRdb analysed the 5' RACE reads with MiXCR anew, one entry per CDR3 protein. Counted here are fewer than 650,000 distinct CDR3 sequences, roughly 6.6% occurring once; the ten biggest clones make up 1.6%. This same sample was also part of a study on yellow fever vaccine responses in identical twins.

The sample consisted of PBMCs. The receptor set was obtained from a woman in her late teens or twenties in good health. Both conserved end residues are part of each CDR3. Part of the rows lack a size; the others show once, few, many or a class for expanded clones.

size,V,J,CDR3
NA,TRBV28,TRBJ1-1,CASSLPRSAEAFF
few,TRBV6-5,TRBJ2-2,CASSSSTVGTGELFF
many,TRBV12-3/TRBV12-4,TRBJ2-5,CAVSGGRETQYF
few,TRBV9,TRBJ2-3,CASSVAGLAADTQYF
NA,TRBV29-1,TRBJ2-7,CSVEFPQDSSYEQYF
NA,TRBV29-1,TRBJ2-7,CSVEREGGFYEQYF
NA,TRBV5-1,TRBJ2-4,CASSPHGLSNLAKNIQYF
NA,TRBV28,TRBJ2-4,CASSFWQGDAKNIQYF
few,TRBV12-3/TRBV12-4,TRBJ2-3,CASSYRTLSTDTQYF
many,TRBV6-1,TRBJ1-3,CASSRDHLYSGNTIYF
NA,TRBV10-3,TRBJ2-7,CAINKDRTYEQYF
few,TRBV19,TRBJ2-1,CASSRQGRQNEQFF
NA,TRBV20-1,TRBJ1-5,CSARPQRDNQPQHF
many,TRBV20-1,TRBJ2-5,CSPRTASGKETQYF
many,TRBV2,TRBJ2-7,CASNNLEHYEQYF
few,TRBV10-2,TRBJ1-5,CASGGRVGNQPQHF